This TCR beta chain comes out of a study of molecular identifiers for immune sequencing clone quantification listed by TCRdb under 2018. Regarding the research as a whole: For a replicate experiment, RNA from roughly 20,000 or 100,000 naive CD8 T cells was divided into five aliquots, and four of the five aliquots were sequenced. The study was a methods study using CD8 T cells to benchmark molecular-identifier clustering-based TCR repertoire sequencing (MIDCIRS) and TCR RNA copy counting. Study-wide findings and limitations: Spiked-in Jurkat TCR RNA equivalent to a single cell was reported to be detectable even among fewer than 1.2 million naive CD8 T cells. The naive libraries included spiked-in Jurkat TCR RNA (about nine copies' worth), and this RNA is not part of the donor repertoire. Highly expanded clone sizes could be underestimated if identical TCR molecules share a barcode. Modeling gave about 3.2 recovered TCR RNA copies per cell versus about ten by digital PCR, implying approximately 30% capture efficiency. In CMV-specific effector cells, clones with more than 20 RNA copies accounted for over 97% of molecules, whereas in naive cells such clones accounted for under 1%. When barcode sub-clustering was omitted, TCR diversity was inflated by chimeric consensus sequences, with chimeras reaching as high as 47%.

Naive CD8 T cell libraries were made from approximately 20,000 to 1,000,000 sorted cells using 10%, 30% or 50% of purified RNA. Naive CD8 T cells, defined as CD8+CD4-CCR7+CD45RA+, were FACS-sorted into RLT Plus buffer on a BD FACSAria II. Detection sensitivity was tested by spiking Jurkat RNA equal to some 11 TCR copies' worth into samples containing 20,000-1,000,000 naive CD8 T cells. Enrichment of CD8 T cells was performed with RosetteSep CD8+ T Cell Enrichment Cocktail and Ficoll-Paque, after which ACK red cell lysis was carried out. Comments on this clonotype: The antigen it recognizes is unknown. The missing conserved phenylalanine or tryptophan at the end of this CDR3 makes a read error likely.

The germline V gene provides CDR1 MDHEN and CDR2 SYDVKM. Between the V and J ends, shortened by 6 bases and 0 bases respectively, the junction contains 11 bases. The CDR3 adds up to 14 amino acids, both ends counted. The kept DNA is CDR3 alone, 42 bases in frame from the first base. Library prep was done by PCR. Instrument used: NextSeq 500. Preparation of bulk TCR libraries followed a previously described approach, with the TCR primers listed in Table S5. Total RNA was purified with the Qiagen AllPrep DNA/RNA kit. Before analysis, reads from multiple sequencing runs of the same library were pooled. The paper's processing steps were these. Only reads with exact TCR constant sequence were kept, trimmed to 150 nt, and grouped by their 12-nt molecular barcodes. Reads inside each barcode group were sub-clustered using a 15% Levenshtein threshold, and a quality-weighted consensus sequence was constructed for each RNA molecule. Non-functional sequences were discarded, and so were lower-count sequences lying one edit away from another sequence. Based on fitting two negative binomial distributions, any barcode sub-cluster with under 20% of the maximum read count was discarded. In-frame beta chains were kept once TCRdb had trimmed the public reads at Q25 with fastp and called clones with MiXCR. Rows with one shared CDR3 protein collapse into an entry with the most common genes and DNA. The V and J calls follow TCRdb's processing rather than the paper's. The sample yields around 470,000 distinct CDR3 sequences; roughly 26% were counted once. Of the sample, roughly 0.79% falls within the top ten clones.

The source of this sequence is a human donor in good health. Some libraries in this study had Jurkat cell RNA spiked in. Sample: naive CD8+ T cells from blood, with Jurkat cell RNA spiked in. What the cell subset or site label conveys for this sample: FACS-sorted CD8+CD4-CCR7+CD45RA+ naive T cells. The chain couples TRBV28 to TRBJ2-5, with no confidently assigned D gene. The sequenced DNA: TGTGCCAGCAGCCCCACTCGATACCAAGAGACCCAGTACCTC. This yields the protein CASSPTRYQETQYL.